This T cell receptor (beta chain) was profiled in a study of blood T cell repertoires in COVID-19. Background on the study: Nucleic acid was either cDNA or gDNA, and it came from T cells, B-cell-depleted T cells, or PBMCs.

This clone was seen only once. Trimming pared 2 bases from V and 0 bases from J, leaving 10 bases between. This CDR3 is 16 amino acids long. Per germline, CDR1 KGHDR and CDR2 SFDVKD. Generated by immunoSEQ multiplex PCR, the TCRdb table keeps only in-frame clones and is missing some. The top ten hold approximately 0.89% of the sample, which has 200,000 to 250,000 clones, about 85% seen once. This chain links TRBV24-1 with TRBJ2-1, with a possible D match to TRBD2 (6 bases). Sequencing was carried out using peripheral blood. The sequence derives from a man between 40 and 49 years old with acute or convalescent COVID-19. CDR3: CATSDSAGSSYNEQFF. CDR3 coding DNA: TGTGCCACCAGTGATTCTGCGGGGAGCTCCTACAATGAGCAGTTCTTC.